This is a list of T cell receptor beta chains from one sample in a study of beta chain features in type 1 diabetes. The assay was immunoSEQ multiplex PCR, and TCRdb's table has in-frame clones only and misses some. The sample includes about 250,000 clones, 11% to 15% seen only once; the top ten take about 0.026%. The specimen was naive CD4+ T cells from blood. The origin of the receptors is a woman in her forties in good health. The CDR3 runs from the conserved cysteine through the conserved F or W. Clone size, where shown, is once, few, many, or a class for clones that have expanded.

clone_size: few
j_call: TRBJ2-3
v_call: TRBV18
cdr3_aa: CASSPGTSGGTDTQYF

clone_size: -
j_call: TRBJ2-3
v_call: TRBV5-4
cdr3_aa: CASSFGTRTDTQYF

clone_size: few
j_call: TRBJ2-5
v_call: TRBV18
cdr3_aa: CASSPAARGYQETQYF

clone_size: -
j_call: TRBJ2-3
v_call: TRBV29-1
cdr3_aa: CSVSIDIYTDTQYF

clone_size: -
j_call: TRBJ2-7
v_call: TRBV25-1
cdr3_aa: CASRYPPGQGTYEQYF

clone_size: -
j_call: TRBJ2-2
v_call: TRBV9
cdr3_aa: CASRGQDNTGELFF

clone_size: few
j_call: TRBJ2-7
v_call: TRBV5-4
cdr3_aa: CASSFGQGRYEQYF

clone_size: few
j_call: TRBJ2-1
v_call: TRBV6-5
cdr3_aa: CASSWTSGGPRNEQFF

clone_size: few
j_call: TRBJ2-3
v_call: TRBV2
cdr3_aa: CASRASSLTDTQYF

clone_size: few
j_call: TRBJ2-1
v_call: TRBV18
cdr3_aa: CASSPPGGQGAGNEQFF

clone_size: many
j_call: TRBJ2-3
v_call: TRBV29-1
cdr3_aa: CSVSGVATDTQYF

clone_size: few
j_call: TRBJ2-7
v_call: TRBV19
cdr3_aa: CASSRGGIYEQYF

clone_size: few
j_call: TRBJ2-1
v_call: TRBV7-2
cdr3_aa: CASSPGLAGAYNEQFF

clone_size: -
j_call: TRBJ2-3
v_call: TRBV9
cdr3_aa: CASSVVSSGGTDTQYF

clone_size: few
j_call: TRBJ2-3
v_call: TRBV5-1
cdr3_aa: CASSEYPQGVESTDTQYF

clone_size: many
j_call: TRBJ1-1
v_call: TRBV4-3
cdr3_aa: CASSQAGTGRHEAFF

clone_size: -
j_call: TRBJ2-7
v_call: TRBV2
cdr3_aa: CASRARSDTQGEQYF

clone_size: -
j_call: TRBJ1-4
v_call: TRBV7-2
cdr3_aa: CASSSGGQVPEKLFF

clone_size: -
j_call: TRBJ1-2
v_call: TRBV4-3
cdr3_aa: CASSRTGDGYTF

clone_size: few
j_call: TRBJ2-4
v_call: TRBV15
cdr3_aa: CATSSPQRDIGNIQYF

clone_size: -
j_call: TRBJ2-2
v_call: TRBV9
cdr3_aa: CASGLAAGELFF

clone_size: few
j_call: TRBJ2-2
v_call: TRBV5-1
cdr3_aa: CASSLVLGGTGELFF

clone_size: few
j_call: TRBJ1-5
v_call: TRBV12-2
cdr3_aa: CASRSDRGRVDSNQPQHF

clone_size: -
j_call: TRBJ2-1
v_call: TRBV5-1
cdr3_aa: CASSLVPGNEQFF

clone_size: few
j_call: TRBJ2-3
v_call: TRBV7-9
cdr3_aa: CASRGQGPSTDTQYF

clone_size: few
j_call: TRBJ2-7
v_call: TRBV11-2
cdr3_aa: CASSFGAGTKNYEQYF

clone_size: few
j_call: TRBJ2-7
v_call: TRBV4-3
cdr3_aa: CASSQASRAYEQYF

clone_size: -
j_call: TRBJ2-7
v_call: TRBV6-1
cdr3_aa: CASVEAVRGRYEQYF

clone_size: -
j_call: TRBJ1-4
v_call: TRBV5-1
cdr3_aa: CASSLGDRENEKLFF

clone_size: few
j_call: TRBJ2-7
v_call: TRBV27
cdr3_aa: CASSRGGGRDEQYF

clone_size: few
j_call: TRBJ1-1
v_call: TRBV19
cdr3_aa: CASRSGVRTTEAFF

clone_size: few
j_call: TRBJ1-1
v_call: TRBV6-5
cdr3_aa: CASYPPGVNTEAFF

clone_size: -
j_call: TRBJ1-1
v_call: TRBV19
cdr3_aa: CASRRTGGGMNTEAFF

clone_size: -
j_call: TRBJ1-2
v_call: TRBV4-1
cdr3_aa: CASSQPEFPRGYTF

clone_size: -
j_call: TRBJ2-3
v_call: TRBV10-3
cdr3_aa: CAISRTSGGYYPDTQYF

clone_size: -
j_call: TRBJ2-7
v_call: TRBV29-1
cdr3_aa: CSVETGRNYEQYF

clone_size: many
j_call: TRBJ1-2
v_call: TRBV29-1
cdr3_aa: CSGRDSDYGYTF

clone_size: -
j_call: TRBJ1-4
v_call: TRBV5-1
cdr3_aa: CASSRTPGQGAEKLFF

clone_size: -
j_call: TRBJ2-3
v_call: TRBV7-9
cdr3_aa: CASSLAVGTSGASTDTQYF

clone_size: few
j_call: TRBJ2-1
v_call: TRBV7-9
cdr3_aa: CASSPRLSYNEQFF

clone_size: few
j_call: TRBJ2-5
v_call: TRBV5-4
cdr3_aa: CASSLGTAQETQYF

clone_size: few
j_call: TRBJ2-2
v_call: TRBV15
cdr3_aa: CATSRDMRELFF

clone_size: -
j_call: TRBJ1-2
v_call: TRBV25-1
cdr3_aa: CASSPLGVSGYTF

clone_size: few
j_call: TRBJ2-7
v_call: TRBV7-9
cdr3_aa: CASSPNRQGAHEQYF

clone_size: -
j_call: TRBJ1-6
v_call: TRBV5-1
cdr3_aa: CASSLGQANSPLHF

clone_size: few
j_call: TRBJ1-5
v_call: TRBV18
cdr3_aa: CASSPGQVNQPQHF

clone_size: -
j_call: TRBJ1-1
v_call: TRBV18
cdr3_aa: CASSPPATNTEAFF